The T cell receptor beta chain described here comes from a study of cytomegalovirus exposure and HLA in healthy donors. V trimming: 1 base; J trimming: 15 bases; junction bases outside the gene matches: 8. This CDR3 is built from 13 residues. CDR1 SNHLY and CDR2 FYNNEI come from the germline V gene. Primers: 60 Vbeta forward and 13 Jbeta reverse. Method: immunoSEQ multiplex PCR; TCRdb's copy keeps in-frame clones and lacks some. The sample yields approximately 190,000 clones, approximately 78% seen once. About this clone: Its antigen is as yet unknown.

Study-level results: In an earlier analysis, productive rearrangement rates for most beta V segments clustered near 87% or 30%.

This chain links TRBV2 with TRBJ2-1; 8 bases fit TRBD1. This sequence was found in a woman aged 50 to 60 in good health and CMV-seropositive. The sample comprised PBMCs. CDR3 region: CASSEGEPGGLFF. The DNA of the CDR3 is TGTGCCAGCAGTGAAGGAGAGCCAGGGGGCCTGTTCTTC.